This T cell receptor (beta chain) was recorded in a study of blood T cell repertoires in COVID-19. Background on the study: Sites in the United States, Italy and Spain provided acute and convalescent COVID-19 samples. Sample material is recorded as cDNA or gDNA derived from T cells, B-cell-depleted T cells, or PBMCs.

V was pared by 3 bases and J by 5 bases, with 6 bases of the junction left unmatched. Germline CDR1 MGHRA, CDR2 YSYEKL. CDR3 length equals 14 residues. As originally analysed: Reference gene primer amplification yielded estimated nucleated cell counts. The repertoire was sequenced with immunoSEQ multiplex PCR; TCRdb's copy has only in-frame clones and lacks some. V, J and clone size were drawn from that table, and D and trimming were deduced from the DNA. This sample carries about 230,000 clones, approximately 83% of them seen once, and the ten largest clones take 27%. This clone was recorded only once.

The specimen was peripheral blood. This chain joins TRBV4-1 and TRBJ2-7; 8 bases align to TRBD1. The TCR originated in a man aged 35-49 years with acute or convalescent COVID-19. CDR3: CASSQPGGKNEQYF. CDR3 sequence (DNA): TGCGCCAGCAGCCAGCCAGGGGGCAAGAACGAGCAGTACTTC.